The 29 T cell receptor beta chains listed next were all sequenced from one sample in a study of blood T cell repertoires in COVID-19. The method was immunoSEQ multiplex PCR; TCRdb's version includes in-frame clones alone and lacks a portion of them. The table has approximately 210,000 clones, 83% seen once. The sample consisted of peripheral blood. The receptors were sampled from a middle-aged woman with active or convalescent COVID-19.

The chain carries TRBV11-2 and TRBJ1-1; D may be TRBD1 (5 bases). The CDR3 runs to 12 residues. Deletions cut 10 bases from V and 2 bases from J, with 11 bases between. The germline CDR1 and CDR2 sequences are SGHAT and FQNNGV. CDR3 nucleotides: TGTGCCACCAGGGCCGTAAACACTGAAGCTTTCTTT. The encoded protein is CATRAVNTEAFF.

Only one count was recorded for this clone. The J gene is TRBJ2-2, the V gene TRBV6-2 or TRBV6-3, with a weak D call TRBD2 (5 bases). CDR1 MNHEY and CDR2 SVGEGT come from the germline V gene. The V gene lost 5 bases and the J gene lost 10 bases, with 17 bases spanning the gap. The CDR3 has 14 residues. Here the CDR3 DNA reads TGTGCCAGCAGTGTGAACACGGGGTCCCAGGAGCTGTTTTTT. This codes for CASSVNTGSQELFF.

This chain links TRBV28 with TRBJ2-3; 11 nucleotides agree with TRBD2. This CDR3 contains 15 residues. Germline CDR1 MDHEN, CDR2 SYDVKM. The V gene end was trimmed by 3 bases and the J gene end by 10 bases; junction bases not matched to a gene: 9. CDR3 amino acids: CASSFGSGGARAQYF. CDR3 in DNA: TGTGCCAGCAGTTTCGGTAGCGGGGGGGCCCGGGCGCAGTATTTT.

The chain couples TRBV6-5 to TRBJ1-2, with D tentatively TRBD1 (5 bases). The CDR3 contains 15 residues. Trimming removed 0 bases from V and 5 bases from J, with 13 bases in between. Germline V CDR1 and CDR2: MNHEY, SVGAGI. CDR3 region: CASSYSKSRGYGYTF. The CDR3 region has the DNA TGTGCCAGCAGTTACTCGAAGTCGCGGGGGTATGGCTACACCTTC.

V and J are TRBV5-1 and TRBJ2-7; 7 bases agree with TRBD1. V was pared by 0 bases and J by 0 bases, with 6 bases of the junction left unmatched. The length of the CDR3 is 16 residues. The V gene's germline CDR1 is SGHRS and CDR2 YFSETQ. Here the CDR3 DNA reads TGCGCCAGCAGCTTGGAAAGGGGGCAAGGCTCCTACGAGCAGTACTTC. It specifies CASSLERGQGSYEQYF. Filled out from reference TRBV5-1 and TRBJ2-7, the complete variable domain reads KAGVTQTPRYLIKTRGQQVTLSCSPISGHRSVSWYQQTPGQGLQFLFEYFSETQRNKGNFPGRFSGRQFSNSRSEMNVSTLELGDSALYLCASSLERGQGSYEQYFGPGTRLTVT.

This chain joins TRBV2 and TRBJ1-4; D possibly corresponds to TRBD1 (5 bases). This CDR3 is 16 amino acids long. Germline V CDR1 and CDR2: SNHLY, FYNNEI. Trimming cost V 1 base and J 2 bases, with 11 bases left between them. Written as DNA, the CDR3 is TGTGCCAGCAGTGAAGGAGGGAGGGGCACTAATGAAAAACTGTTTTTT. Encoded protein: CASSEGGRGTNEKLFF.

The genes are TRBV9 and TRBJ1-3; TRBD1 is a possible D gene (5 bases). Trimming cost V 0 bases and J 4 bases, with 20 bases left between them. The germline V gene has CDR1 SGDLS and CDR2 YYNGEE. The CDR3 totals 18 residues. Here the CDR3 DNA reads TGTGCCAGCAGCGTAGACGGGGGAAAGAGTGATTACGGAAACACCATATATTTT. Residues: CASSVDGGKSDYGNTIYF. The full variable domain, completed using reference TRBV9 and TRBJ1-3, is DSGVTQTPKHLITATGQRVTLRCSPRSGDLSVYWYQQSLDQGLQFLIQYYNGEERAKGNILERFSAQQFPDLHSELNLSSLELGDSALYFCASSVDGGKSDYGNTIYFGEGSWLTVV.

This clone was found once. The V call is TRBV19, the J call TRBJ2-4, with TRBD1 identical over 8 bases. This CDR3 is 15 amino acids long. V was clipped by 3 bases and J by 1 base; unmatched bases: 2. Per the germline V gene, CDR1 is LNHDA and CDR2 is SQIVND (reference sequence). CDR3 nucleotide sequence: TGTGCCAGTAGTATGCAGGGGGCTGCCAAAAACATTCAGTACTTC. It specifies CASSMQGAAKNIQYF.

The chain carries TRBV7-9 and TRBJ1-1; TRBD1 aligns across 11 bases. After removal of 5 bases from V and 3 bases from J, the junction contained 5 bases not matched to a gene. Looked up from germline, CDR1 is SEHNR and CDR2 is FQNEAQ (reference sequence). The CDR3 runs to 15 residues. The CDR3 spells CASSGGDRGDTEAFF. The CDR3 bases are TGTGCCAGCAGCGGCGGGGACAGGGGGGACACTGAAGCTTTCTTT.

The gene calls are TRBV28 and TRBJ2-5; TRBD1 might be the D (6 bases). V was cut by 6 bases and J by 2 bases, with 10 bases left in between. Germline assignment: CDR1 MDHEN and CDR2 SYDVKM. This CDR3 spans 13 amino acids. The CDR3 region has the DNA TGTGCCAGCAGAGGGGGACGGCAAGAGACCCAGTACTTC. Amino acids: CASRGGRQETQYF.

The chain has TRBV27 and TRBJ2-2, with 11 positions matching TRBD1. Germline V gene lookup returns CDR1 MNHEY and CDR2 SMNVEV (reference sequence). The CDR3 runs to 15 residues. V was clipped by 7 bases and J by 6 bases; unmatched bases: 7. The CDR3 spells CASTNPGQGAGELFF. The CDR3 DNA reads TGTGCCAGCACTAATCCGGGACAGGGGGCCGGGGAGCTGTTTTTT.

This sequence joins TRBV7-6 and TRBJ2-2; D may be TRBD1 (6 bases). Germline V gene lookup returns CDR1 SGHVS and CDR2 FNYEAQ. The germline V and J ends were trimmed by 8 bases and 4 bases, with 14 bases remaining between them. The CDR3 is 14 residues long. Here the CDR3 DNA reads TGTGCCAGCGGACCTACAGGGACCACCGGGGAGCTGTTTTTT. Translating gives CASGPTGTTGELFF. The full variable domain, in which reference TRBV7-6 and TRBJ2-2 provide the parts outside the CDR3, is GAGVSQSPRYKVTKRGQDVALRCDPISGHVSLYWYRQALGQGPEFLTYFNYEAQQDKSGLPNDRFSAERPEGSISTLTIQRTEQRDSAMYRCASGPTGTTGELFFGEGSRLTVL.

This CDR3 reads CASSEQAVNTEAFF. The CDR3 region has the DNA TGTGCCAGCAGTGAACAGGCAGTGAACACTGAAGCTTTCTTT. The chain employs TRBV6-1 and TRBJ1-1, with D unresolved. The germline gives CDR1 MNHNS, CDR2 SASEGT. The CDR3 covers 14 residues. V lost 2 bases and J lost 0, with 7 bases in between.

The genes are TRBV2 and TRBJ2-7, with a possible D match to TRBD1 (6 bases). This CDR3 is 14 amino acids long. The germline CDR1 and CDR2 sequences are SNHLY and FYNNEI. The V gene lost 3 bases and the J gene lost 6 bases, with 15 bases spanning the gap. CDR3 residues: CASSDPSGDGEQYF. The CDR3, as DNA: TGTGCCAGCAGTGACCCTTCAGGGGACGGCGAGCAGTACTTC.

The chain links TRBV6-1 to TRBJ1-2; possibly TRBD1 for D (6 bases). Germline lookup yields CDR1 MNHNS and CDR2 SASEGT. The CDR3 has 16 amino acids. Trimming stripped 0 bases from V and 2 bases from J, with 13 bases between. The CDR3 loop is CASSEAGGVPNYGYTF. The DNA of the CDR3 is TGTGCCAGCAGTGAAGCAGGGGGAGTGCCCAACTATGGCTACACCTTC.

This clone was detected only a few times. This rearrangement joins TRBV30 to TRBJ1-1, with D uncertain. Trimming pared 4 bases from V and 2 bases from J, leaving 5 bases between. Germline loops: CDR1 GTSNPN, CDR2 SVGIG (reference sequence). The CDR3 loop spans 11 amino acids. In nucleotides, the CDR3 is TGTGCCTGGAACGGTAACACTGAAGCTTTCTTT. Its protein product is CAWNGNTEAFF.

The V and J genes are TRBV27 and TRBJ1-1; D call uncertain. Germline V gene sequence: CDR1 MNHEY, CDR2 SMNVEV (reference sequence). The CDR3 has 13 amino acids. V was clipped by 5 bases and J by 1 base, with 8 bases between them. The CDR3 protein is CASSMSGNTEAFF. The CDR3 DNA reads as TGTGCCAGCAGTATGTCCGGGAACACTGAAGCTTTCTTT.

This clone was counted a few times. The chain couples TRBV10-3 to TRBJ2-7; perhaps TRBD1 as D (5 bases). Trimming pared 7 bases from V and 6 bases from J, leaving 19 bases between. This CDR3 is 14 amino acids long. The germline V gene has CDR1 ENHRY and CDR2 SYGVKD. CDR3: CAINHQGTLGEQYF. The CDR3 bases are TGTGCCATCAACCACCAGGGCACGCTTGGCGAGCAGTACTTC.

The gene calls are TRBV2 and TRBJ2-3; TRBD1 aligns across 9 bases. This CDR3 has 15 residues. After removal of 6 bases from V and 1 base from J, the junction contained 5 bases not matched to a gene. Germline CDR1 SNHLY, CDR2 FYNNEI. CDR3 amino acids: CASRDRGGGTDTQYF. DNA for the CDR3: TGTGCCAGCAGGGACAGGGGTGGTGGCACAGATACGCAGTATTTT. The whole variable domain, filled in from reference TRBV2 and TRBJ2-3, reads EPEVTQTPSHQVTQMGQEVILRCVPISNHLYFYWYRQILGQKVEFLVSFYNNEISEKSEIFDDQFSVERPDGSNFTLKIRSTKLEDSAMYFCASRDRGGGTDTQYFGPGTRLTVL.

The CDR3 reads CASSPTPGQGSGNTIYF. In DNA, the CDR3 is TGTGCCAGCTCACCTACTCCGGGACAGGGCTCTGGAAACACCATATATTTT. The chain uses TRBV18 and TRBJ1-3, with 9 nucleotides matching TRBD1. Germline values: CDR1 KGHSH, CDR2 LQKENI. J lost 0 bases, V lost 3 bases, and 6 bases had no gene match. The length of the CDR3 is 17 residues.

This rearrangement joins TRBV9 to TRBJ2-1, with 7 bases aligning to TRBD1. V shed 5 bases, J shed 0 bases, and the junction held 5 bases outside the gene matches. Germline V gene data show CDR1 as SGDLS and CDR2 as YYNGEE. This CDR3 contains 15 residues. CDR3 sequence: CASRETGSSYNEQFF. The DNA for the CDR3 is TGTGCCAGCAGGGAGACAGGGAGCTCCTACAATGAGCAGTTCTTC.

The CDR3 is CASGGQGANIQYF. The CDR3 DNA reads as TGTGCCAGCGGGGGACAGGGGGCGAACATTCAGTACTTC. J is TRBJ2-4 and V is TRBV2; 12 bases align to TRBD1. The J segment lost 7 bases and the V segment lost 8 bases, leaving 3 bases of the junction unmatched. The CDR3 is 13 residues long. The V gene's germline CDR1 is SNHLY and CDR2 FYNNEI.

This clone was picked up a small number of times. The gene calls are TRBV5-1 and TRBJ1-2, with D tentatively TRBD1 (5 bases). There are 14 residues in the CDR3. Deletions cut 4 bases from V and 7 bases from J, with 17 bases between. The germline CDR1 and CDR2 sequences are SGHRS and YFSETQ. CDR3 sequence (DNA): TGCGCCAGCAGCCCGGGGGAGGGGAGTGGTGGCTACACCTTC. Protein product: CASSPGEGSGGYTF.

The V gene is TRBV11-2, the J gene TRBJ1-5; no definite D call. V lost 0 bases and J lost 0, with 12 bases in between. This CDR3 has 17 residues. Per germline, CDR1 SGHAT and CDR2 FQNNGV. The CDR3 loop reads CASSLELTPDSNQPQHF. CDR3 DNA: TGTGCCAGCAGCTTAGAGTTAACACCCGATAGCAATCAGCCCCAGCATTTT.

J is TRBJ1-2 and V is TRBV28; D is unresolved. Germline CDR1 is MDHEN and CDR2 is SYDVKM. CDR3 length: 8 amino acids. Between the trimmed V and J ends, which lost 5 bases and 12 bases, there was a span of 4 bases. CDR3 nucleotide sequence: TGTGCCAGCAGTGGAGACACCTTC. It is translated as CASSGDTF.

This clone was found once. The rearrangement uses TRBV4-1 and TRBJ1-5; 11 bases are shared with TRBD1. Trimming at V came to 1 base and at J to 2 bases, leaving 7 bases not matched to a gene. CDR1 is MGHRA and CDR2 is YSYEKL in the germline V gene. The CDR3 is 18 residues long. CDR3 coding DNA: TGCGCCAGCAGCCAAGGGACAGGGGGCATTGTTGGCAATCAGCCCCAGCATTTT. It specifies CASSQGTGGIVGNQPQHF.

In its sample, this clone was seen once. This chain uses TRBV20-1 with TRBJ1-1; D may be TRBD1 (6 bases). This CDR3 region has 14 residues. V lost 3 bases to trimming and J lost 3 bases, with 14 bases between them. Germline V gives CDR1 DFQATT, CDR2 SNEGSKA (reference sequence). The CDR3 DNA follows: TGCAGTGCTAGTGGGGGCCATGGCGACACTGAAGCTTTCTTT. Translated: CSASGGHGDTEAFF.

The J gene is TRBJ2-7, the V gene TRBV11-3, with D possibly being TRBD2 (5 bases). There are 13 residues in the CDR3. The germline V gene has CDR1 SGHNT and CDR2 YENEEA. Deletions cut 7 bases from V and 2 bases from J, with 12 bases between. CDR3 loop: CASKERGTYEQYF. Written as DNA, the CDR3 is TGTGCCAGCAAGGAACGAGGGACCTACGAGCAGTACTTC.

This clone showed up just once. The chain carries TRBV18 and TRBJ1-2; D call uncertain. This CDR3 is built from 15 residues. Deletions cut 2 bases from V and 1 base from J, with 11 bases between. CDR1 and CDR2 from the germline V gene are KGHSH and LQKENI. The CDR3 here is CASSPSVDGNYGYTF. Written as DNA, the CDR3 is TGTGCCAGCTCACCAAGCGTCGACGGTAACTATGGCTACACCTTC.